This T cell receptor (beta chain) emerged from a study of T cell responses to AZD1222 COVID-19 vaccine. Study-wide results and caveats: Nearly half of spike-specific TCRs reportedly go after variant regions that carry no mutations. It should be noted that donors were predominantly white British and more often female, and clonal diversity was possibly underestimated. There were vaccine-associated CD4 TCRs across spike, dominant at 160-218 and 743-854.

The assay was immunoSEQ multiplex PCR, and TCRdb's table has in-frame clones only and misses some. Of roughly 190,000 clones in the sample, 91% were seen once. Deletions cut 4 bases from V and 3 bases from J, with 13 bases between. Germline V gene data show CDR1 as SNHLY and CDR2 as FYNNEI. CDR3 length: 14 amino acids. In regard to this clone: Its specificity is not known.

Material: peripheral blood, obtained 28 days after the second AZD1222 dose. The chain uses TRBV2 and TRBJ2-7; possible D gene TRBD1, 6 bases. This sequence originates from an adult who received the AZD1222 COVID-19 vaccine. CDR3 sequence: CASSVPQGNYEQYF. In nucleotides, the CDR3 is TGTGCCAGCAGTGTGCCTCAGGGGAACTACGAGCAGTACTTC. Based on the CDR3 plus reference TRBV2 and TRBJ2-7, the full variable domain is EPEVTQTPSHQVTQMGQEVILRCVPISNHLYFYWYRQILGQKVEFLVSFYNNEISEKSEIFDDQFSVERPDGSNFTLKIRSTKLEDSAMYFCASSVPQGNYEQYFGPGTRLTVT.